These 27 T cell receptor beta chains came from one sample sequenced in a study of blood T cell repertoires in COVID-19 (TCRdb year 2020). Libraries were constructed by the immunoSEQ multiplex PCR assay. Here the immuneACCESS table is served through TCRdb, limited to in-frame sequences with V and J called. Missing clones are a known gap in these copies; in checked studies unresolved V genes cover under half, and the rest lacks a known reason. The sample yields approximately 400,000 clones; approximately 88% were counted once. Of the sample, over 10% falls within the top ten clones. The sample consisted of peripheral blood. These receptors originate from a woman aged 50 to 65 with COVID-19, enrolled during active disease.

The chain is built from TRBV6-2 or TRBV6-3 and TRBJ1-2; D is ambiguous. Looked up from germline, CDR1 is MNHEY and CDR2 is SVGEGT. The CDR3 is 15 residues long. V was clipped by 2 bases and J by 2 bases, with 12 bases between them. CDR3: CASSYVQATNYGYTF. The CDR3 DNA follows: TGTGCCAGCAGTTACGTTCAGGCGACAAACTATGGCTACACCTTC.

The chain carries TRBV10-2 and TRBJ1-5, with D perhaps TRBD1 (6 bases). CDR3 length: 15 amino acids. CDR1 WSHSY and CDR2 SAAADI come from the germline V gene. The V and J ends lost 3 bases and 2 bases respectively, with 11 bases between them. CDR3 bases: TGCGCCAGCAGTGATTCGGGACACCGCAATCAGCCCCAGCATTTT. This codes for CASSDSGHRNQPQHF.

The chain carries TRBV2 and TRBJ2-2; TRBD2 agrees at 14 bases. This CDR3 has 17 residues. Trimming at V came to 6 bases and at J to 3 bases, leaving 6 bases not matched to a gene. Per germline, CDR1 SNHLY and CDR2 FYNNEI. DNA for the CDR3: TGTGCCAGCAGCTGGACTAGCGGGGGGCCAGACACCGGGGAGCTGTTTTTT. It encodes CASSWTSGGPDTGELFF.

This clone was observed a single time. This chain connects TRBV6-2 or TRBV6-3 to TRBJ1-2; D possibly corresponds to TRBD1 (6 bases). The CDR3 is 16 amino acids. Germline lookup yields CDR1 MNHEY and CDR2 SVGEGT. V gave up 5 bases and J gave up 4 bases, with 20 bases separating them. CDR3 in DNA: TGTGCCAGCAGTCAACCCTACAGGGCTCCTGCCTATGGCTACACCTTC. Protein product: CASSQPYRAPAYGYTF.

The chain carries TRBV15 and TRBJ2-5; 12 nucleotides agree with TRBD2. This CDR3 comprises 16 residues. J gave up 5 bases and V 3 bases, and 7 bases lay outside the gene matches. Germline loops: CDR1 LNHNV, CDR2 YYDKDF (reference sequence). This CDR3 reads CATSSRLAGAGETQYF. The CDR3 DNA is TGTGCCACCAGCAGCCGACTAGCGGGGGCCGGGGAGACCCAGTACTTC.

J is TRBJ2-1 and V is TRBV4-1; 10 bases map to TRBD2. The CDR3 contains 15 residues. V trimming: 4 bases; J trimming: 5 bases; junction bases outside the gene matches: 5. From germline, CDR1 is MGHRA and CDR2 YSYEKL. The CDR3 sequence is CASSRAGGLNNEQFF. CDR3 bases: TGCGCCAGCAGCCGAGCGGGGGGGCTTAACAATGAGCAGTTCTTC.

CDR3 amino acids: CASRSTGAEGYTF. The DNA of the CDR3 is TGTGCCAGCAGATCTACAGGGGCCGAAGGCTACACCTTC. The V and J genes are TRBV6-5 and TRBJ1-2, with TRBD1 identical over 7 bases. This CDR3 is 13 amino acids long. Germline V gene data show CDR1 as MNHEY and CDR2 as SVGAGI. With 6 bases clipped from V and 8 bases from J, the junction kept 9 bases outside the gene matches.

This clone appeared a single time. The CDR3 region is CASSSDSPYGYTF. In DNA form, the CDR3 reads TGTGCCAGCAGTTCGGACAGTCCGTATGGCTACACCTTC. The chain carries TRBV6-5 and TRBJ1-2, with D maybe TRBD1 (6 bases). Germline assignment: CDR1 MNHEY and CDR2 SVGAGI. The V end lost 4 bases, the J end lost 5 bases, and 11 bases lay between the germline ends. The CDR3 runs 13 residues.

This rearrangement joins TRBV19 to TRBJ2-2; D not certain. There are 12 residues in the CDR3. The germline V and J ends were trimmed by 3 bases and 7 bases, with 6 bases remaining between them. CDR1 LNHDA and CDR2 SQIVND come from the germline V gene (reference sequence). Here the CDR3 reads CASSIGGGELFF. As DNA, the CDR3 is TGTGCCAGTAGTATCGGCGGCGGGGAGCTGTTTTTT.

This clone showed up just once. The CDR3, as DNA: TGTGCCTGGAGTGTAACAGACTATGGCTACACCTTC. It is translated as CAWSVTDYGYTF. V gene TRBV30 combines with J gene TRBJ1-2, with D hard to call. The CDR3 consists of 12 residues. V gave up 0 bases and J gave up 3 bases, with 5 bases separating them. The germline V gene has CDR1 GTSNPN and CDR2 SVGIG (reference sequence).

The rearrangement uses TRBV15 and TRBJ2-1, with D maybe TRBD2 (7 bases). The CDR3 length is 15 residues. Trimming left V 3 bases short and J 10 bases short, with 19 bases between. Germline V gene sequence: CDR1 LNHNV, CDR2 YYDKDF (reference sequence). CDR3 nucleotides: TGTGCCACCAGCAGGGAGCCAAGCCGGGGGGCGGAGCAGTTCTTC. The encoded protein is CATSREPSRGAEQFF.

V is TRBV6-6 and J is TRBJ1-2; tentatively, D is TRBD1 (6 bases). This CDR3 has 14 amino acids. The V gene lost 2 bases and the J gene lost 5 bases, with 12 bases spanning the gap. CDR1 is MNHNY and CDR2 is SVGAGI in the germline V gene (reference sequence). CDR3 DNA sequence: TGTGCCAGCAGTTACCAGCAGGGGTGGTATGGCTACACCTTC. Translation gives CASSYQQGWYGYTF.

This rearrangement joins TRBV24-1 to TRBJ2-7; TRBD2 might be the D (5 bases). The germline CDR1 and CDR2 sequences are KGHDR and SFDVKD. The CDR3 consists of 15 residues. Trimming stripped 7 bases from V and 1 base from J, with 16 bases between. CDR3 sequence (DNA): TGTGCCACCAGCGCCGGGGTAGGAAGGTCCTACGAGCAGTACTTC. It specifies CATSAGVGRSYEQYF.

This clone was detected a few times. The chain recombines TRBV30 with TRBJ2-4; no clear D gene. This CDR3 has 12 amino acids. Germline CDR1 is GTSNPN and CDR2 is SVGIG (reference sequence). The CDR3 loop reads CAWSFSKNIQYF. The CDR3, as DNA: TGTGCATGGTCCTTCTCCAAAAACATTCAGTACTTC.

The genes are TRBV19 and TRBJ1-2; 9 bases fit TRBD1. Germline CDR1 is LNHDA and CDR2 is SQIVND (reference sequence). The CDR3 loop spans 15 amino acids. With V trimmed by 5 bases and J by 8 bases, 12 bases remained unmatched. The CDR3 loop is CASSSPGQGGHGYTF. The CDR3 DNA follows: TGTGCCAGTAGTTCACCGGGACAGGGAGGTCACGGCTACACCTTC.

This chain uses TRBV7-2 with TRBJ2-3; weak D call: TRBD2 (6 bases). V gave up 4 bases and J gave up 4 bases, with 15 bases separating them. This CDR3 spans 15 amino acids. From germline, CDR1 is SGHTA and CDR2 FQGNSA. This CDR3 reads CASSSAGTAPDTQYF. Here the CDR3 DNA reads TGTGCCAGCAGCTCCGCCGGGACTGCCCCAGATACGCAGTATTTT.

V usage is TRBV5-1 and J usage is TRBJ1-4; D gene uncertain. Trimming pared 5 bases from V and 1 base from J, leaving 12 bases between. Germline CDR1 is SGHRS and CDR2 is YFSETQ. The CDR3 covers 15 residues. In DNA, the CDR3 is TGCGCCAGCAGAGCCAGGCCACTAACTAATGAAAAACTGTTTTTT. It codes for CASRARPLTNEKLFF.

The V gene is TRBV5-1, the J gene TRBJ2-3, with a weak D call TRBD2 (5 bases). Germline V gene sequence: CDR1 SGHRS, CDR2 YFSETQ. Trimming pared 2 bases from V and 2 bases from J, leaving 9 bases between. This CDR3 spans 14 amino acids. In nucleotides, the CDR3 is TGCGCCAGCAGCTTTGAGGGTTACACAGATACGCAGTATTTT. It specifies CASSFEGYTDTQYF.

The chain recombines TRBV4-1 with TRBJ2-7; 7 bases map to TRBD2. Germline CDR1 and CDR2: MGHRA and YSYEKL. The CDR3 has 15 amino acids. Germline trimming cut 4 bases from V and 4 bases from J; bases unmatched to any gene: 10. The CDR3 bases are TGCGCCAGCAGCCCTGCCCCGGGGGGACCATACGAGCAGTACTTC. Residues: CASSPAPGGPYEQYF.

This sequence joins TRBV5-6 and TRBJ1-1; 10 bases line up with TRBD1. V lost 4 bases, J lost 4 bases, and 4 bases stayed unmatched. Germline CDR1 reads SGHDT; CDR2 reads YYEEEE. The CDR3 is 14 residues long. The CDR3 sequence: CASSLTGGPTEAFF. The CDR3 bases are TGTGCCAGCAGCCTGACAGGGGGCCCCACTGAAGCTTTCTTT.

The chain couples TRBV24-1 to TRBJ2-6; 7 nucleotides agree with TRBD1. The CDR3 consists of 22 residues. Losses at the gene ends were 6 bases for V and 0 bases for J; bases not matched to a gene: 22. Germline CDR1 and CDR2: KGHDR and SFDVKD. CDR3 sequence (DNA): TGTGCCACCAGTCTTTTCTTCCAGACAGGGACGGGTGATTACTCTGGGGCCAACGTCCTGACTTTC. Protein product: CATSLFFQTGTGDYSGANVLTF.

This clone was recorded only once. The chain links TRBV10-3 to TRBJ2-1; 9 positions match TRBD2. The CDR3 consists of 16 residues. The germline gives CDR1 ENHRY, CDR2 SYGVKD. Trimming removed 0 bases from V and 8 bases from J; junction bases left unmatched: 8. CDR3 sequence (DNA): TGTGCCATCAGTGAGTCTCAGCGGGGGGCCAAGTATGAGCAGTTCTTC. Protein sequence: CAISESQRGAKYEQFF.

This clone came up a few times. V usage is TRBV10-1 and J usage is TRBJ2-1; TRBD2 matches at 11 bases. Unmatched junction bases numbered 7, after V lost 6 bases and J lost 6 bases. The CDR3 contains 15 residues. CDR1 is WNHNN, CDR2 SYGVQD, per germline (reference sequence). CDR3 coding DNA: TGCGCCAGCAGCCCCATAGCGGGGGGGATCAATGAGCAGTTCTTC. It codes for CASSPIAGGINEQFF.

The chain links TRBV15 to TRBJ2-7, with 7 positions matching TRBD1. Per the germline V gene, CDR1 is LNHNV and CDR2 is YYDKDF (reference sequence). With 1 base clipped from V and 7 bases from J, the junction kept 4 bases outside the gene matches. The CDR3 is made up of 13 amino acids. The CDR3 spells CATSRGQGREQYF. CDR3 bases: TGTGCCACCAGCAGAGGACAGGGCCGAGAGCAGTACTTC.

This chain connects TRBV1 to TRBJ1-5; the D call in the table, TRBD1, was not verified against the DNA. TRBV1 is a recognized pseudogene. This CDR3 is 17 amino acids long. The CDR3 nucleotides are TGCACCAGCAGCCCTAAATACGGACAGGTCGGCAATCAGCCCCAGCATTTT. Translated, it gives CTSSPKYGQVGNQPQHF.

This chain connects TRBV2 to TRBJ1-5; possible D gene TRBD1, 6 bases. Trimming removed 1 base from V and 7 bases from J, with 8 bases in between. The CDR3 extends over 13 amino acids. Germline values: CDR1 SNHLY, CDR2 FYNNEI. CDR3 sequence: CASSEGGLQPQHF. The CDR3 coding sequence is TGTGCCAGCAGTGAAGGGGGGCTACAGCCCCAGCATTTT.

The chain couples TRBV6-1 to TRBJ1-4; D unresolved. V was clipped by 3 bases and J by 2 bases, with 10 bases between them. CDR1 MNHNS and CDR2 SASEGT come from the germline V gene. This CDR3 spans 15 amino acids. DNA of the CDR3: TGTGCCAGCAGTGACACGGGAGGGACTAATGAAAAACTGTTTTTT. Its protein is CASSDTGGTNEKLFF.